The 17 T cell receptor beta chains below come from one sample, sequenced in a study of T-cell memory formation after mild COVID-19. Using its own MiXCR run on the 5' RACE reads, TCRdb lists one record per CDR3 protein. The sample records a few hundred thousand distinct CDR3 sequences, approximately 15% being singletons. Specimen: PBMCs or a T cell subset sorted from them (not recorded which). Source of these receptors: a man younger than 30 who had mild COVID-19 (a few samples of this study predate the infection). Cell type and time point are not known.

This clonotype was counted between two and nine times. The rearrangement joins TRBV5-5 to TRBJ2-5, with TRBD2 identical over 8 bases. Unmatched junction bases numbered 7, after V lost 0 bases and J lost 3 bases. Germline V CDR1 and CDR2: SGHKS, YYEKEE (reference sequence). This CDR3 is built from 16 residues. CDR3 coding DNA: TGTGCCAGCAGCTTGGTAGCGCGGGGGGTTGAAGAGACCCAGTACTTC. Translating it yields CASSLVARGVEETQYF.

J is TRBJ2-2 and V is TRBV10-3; D perhaps matches TRBD1 (6 bases). V lost 4 bases and J lost 4, with 13 bases in between. CDR1 is ENHRY, CDR2 SYGVKD, per germline. The CDR3 is made up of 15 amino acids. The CDR3: CAISAGTYPTGELFF. The CDR3 DNA sequence: TGTGCCATCAGTGCGGGGACATACCCCACCGGGGAGCTGTTTTTT.

The chain is built from TRBV5-1 and TRBJ1-6; D possibly corresponds to TRBD1 (5 bases). Trimming shortened V by 0 bases and J by 5 bases, and 15 bases separated the two germline ends. The CDR3 is 17 amino acids. The germline V gene encodes CDR1 SGHRS and CDR2 YFSETQ. CDR3 DNA: TGCGCCAGCAGCTTGGACAGGCCCCCCACGAATAATTCACCCCTCCACTTT. The encoded protein is CASSLDRPPTNNSPLHF.

The CDR3, as DNA: TGCGCCAGCAGCCAGACCGGCGGGGCTAGCACAGATACGCAGTATTTT. This sequence encodes CASSQTGGASTDTQYF. This rearrangement joins TRBV4-3 to TRBJ2-3; possible D gene TRBD2, 6 bases. V lost 3 bases, J lost 0 bases, and 13 bases lay in between. The CDR3 is 16 residues long. Germline-derived CDR1 and CDR2 are LGHNA and YSLEER.

This clonotype has only a few counts. The genes are TRBV6-6 and TRBJ1-3; possible D gene TRBD1, 6 bases. V shed 5 bases and J shed 4 bases, with 9 bases lying between them. This CDR3 has 13 residues. CDR1 MNHNY and CDR2 SVGAGI come from the germline V gene (reference sequence). CDR3 residues: CASSEGVGNTIYF. The CDR3 nucleotides are TGTGCCAGCAGTGAGGGGGTCGGAAACACCATATATTTT.

Ten or more counts support this clonotype. The rearrangement joins TRBV7-2 to TRBJ2-2; D uncertain. CDR1 and CDR2 (germline): SGHTA, FQGNSA. The ends were cut back, 0 bases at V and 5 bases at J, with 7 bases in the middle. CDR3 length equals 14 residues. The CDR3 region has the DNA TGTGCCAGCAGCTTAGCGCGTAGTACCGGGGAGCTGTTTTTT. This codes for CASSLARSTGELFF.

The genes are TRBV9 and TRBJ2-7; maybe TRBD2 (5 bases). The CDR3 sequence is 15 residues long. CDR1 SGDLS and CDR2 YYNGEE come from the germline V gene. The V end was cut by 3 bases, the J end by 2 bases, with 15 bases between. CDR3 in DNA: TGTGCCAGCAGCGCCGGCGCGGGCAGAACCTACGAGCAGTACTTC. It is translated as CASSAGAGRTYEQYF. The complete variable domain, with remaining parts taken from reference TRBV9 and TRBJ2-7, reads DSGVTQTPKHLITATGQRVTLRCSPRSGDLSVYWYQQSLDQGLQFLIQYYNGEERAKGNILERFSAQQFPDLHSELNLSSLELGDSALYFCASSAGAGRTYEQYFGPGTRLTVT.

This clonotype was detected a few times. The chain couples TRBV7-8 to TRBJ2-3; possibly TRBD2 for D (5 bases). Germline CDR1 SGHVS, CDR2 FQNEAQ. There are 13 residues in the CDR3. Trimming left V 5 bases short and J 9 bases short, with 15 bases between. CDR3 protein: CASSTYSGSTQYF. The CDR3 region has the DNA TGTGCCAGCAGCACCTACTCGGGGAGCACGCAGTATTTT. The full variable domain, completed using reference TRBV7-8 and TRBJ2-3, is GAGVSQSPRYKVAKRGQDVALRCDPISGHVSLFWYQQALGQGPEFLTYFQNEAQLDKSGLPSDRFFAERPEGSVSTLKIQRTQQEDSAVYLCASSTYSGSTQYFGPGTRLTVL.

The chain links TRBV7-9 to TRBJ2-7; no clear D. Germline V gene lookup returns CDR1 SEHNR and CDR2 FQNEAQ (reference sequence). The ends were cut back, 3 bases at V and 2 bases at J, with 11 bases in the middle. This CDR3 has 14 amino acids. The CDR3: CASSFGGQTYEQYV. The CDR3 coding sequence is TGTGCCAGCAGCTTCGGTGGGCAGACCTACGAGCAGTACGTC.

The chain has TRBV6-1 and TRBJ1-2; 7 bases are a match to TRBD1. Germline CDR1 is MNHNS and CDR2 is SASEGT. CDR3 size: 15 residues. V gave up 4 bases and J gave up 0 bases; unmatched junction bases: 5. CDR3 amino acids: CASSVTGTANYGYTF. Here the CDR3 DNA reads TGTGCCAGCAGTGTAACCGGGACAGCTAACTATGGCTACACCTTC.

This clonotype occurred many times. The rearrangement joins TRBV7-2 to TRBJ2-3; the D gene is possibly TRBD1 (5 bases). Germline lookup yields CDR1 SGHTA and CDR2 FQGNSA. The CDR3 spans 15 residues. V was clipped by 1 base and J by 2 bases, with 10 bases between them. DNA for the CDR3: TGTGCCAGCAGCTTAGGGGGCAGGTACACAGATACGCAGTATTTT. Protein sequence: CASSLGGRYTDTQYF.

Here the CDR3 reads CSASPGQGEGYTIYF. For the CDR3, the DNA is TGCAGTGCTAGTCCCGGACAGGGGGAGGGATACACCATATATTTT. The gene calls are TRBV20-1 and TRBJ1-3; 10 positions match TRBD1. Losses at the gene ends were 3 bases for V and 8 bases for J; bases not matched to a gene: 10. The germline gives CDR1 DFQATT, CDR2 SNEGSKA (reference sequence). This CDR3 is 15 amino acids long.

The V call is TRBV17, the J call TRBJ2-2; the table gives TRBD1 as D, unverified against the DNA. TRBV17 has ORF status, its function being uncertain. This CDR3 region has 13 residues. The CDR3 region has the DNA TGTGCCACCTGGGGGGGGAACACACGGGAGCTGTTTTTT. Its protein product is CATWGGNTRELFF.

The count of this clonotype is one. The chain couples TRBV7-2 to TRBJ1-5; a possible D gene is TRBD1 (5 bases). Trimming took 1 base from V and 6 from J, leaving 16 bases between them. Germline loops: CDR1 SGHTA, CDR2 FQGNSA. This CDR3 is built from 16 residues. CDR3 bases: TGTGCCAGCAGCTTAGAGACGGGACGAACGGGTCAGCCCCAGCATTTT. Amino acids: CASSLETGRTGQPQHF.

This clonotype was counted a few times. This chain uses TRBV13 with TRBJ2-1, with 8 positions matching TRBD1. The CDR3 runs 16 residues. Losses at the gene ends were 5 bases for V and 0 bases for J; bases not matched to a gene: 6. Germline V gene data show CDR1 as PRHDT and CDR2 as FYEKMQ (reference sequence). The CDR3 DNA follows: TGTGCCAGCAGCCTTCGACAGGGGCCCTCCTACAATGAGCAGTTCTTC. Encoded protein: CASSLRQGPSYNEQFF. The full variable domain, in which reference TRBV13 and TRBJ2-1 provide the parts outside the CDR3, is AAGVIQSPRHLIKEKRETATLKCYPIPRHDTVYWYQQGPGQDPQFLISFYEKMQSDKGSIPDRFSAQQFSDYHSELNMSSLELGDSALYFCASSLRQGPSYNEQFFGPGTRLTVL.

This clonotype occurred many times. The rearrangement uses TRBV11-2 and TRBJ2-3; TRBD2 agrees at 8 bases. CDR3 size: 15 residues. Unmatched junction bases numbered 8, after V lost 4 bases and J lost 5 bases. Germline V gene sequence: CDR1 SGHAT, CDR2 FQNNGV. CDR3 loop: CASSSLGGAGDTQYF. CDR3 bases: TGTGCCAGCAGCTCTCTCGGGGGGGCCGGAGATACGCAGTATTTT.

The rearrangement joins TRBV19 to TRBJ1-1; 10 bases are shared with TRBD1. V lost 4 bases and J lost 4; bases outside the gene matches: 0. This CDR3 spans 13 amino acids. In germline, CDR1 is LNHDA, CDR2 SQIVND (reference sequence). The CDR3 spells CASSRTGGTEAFF. Here the CDR3 DNA reads TGTGCCAGTAGTAGGACAGGGGGCACTGAAGCTTTCTTT.